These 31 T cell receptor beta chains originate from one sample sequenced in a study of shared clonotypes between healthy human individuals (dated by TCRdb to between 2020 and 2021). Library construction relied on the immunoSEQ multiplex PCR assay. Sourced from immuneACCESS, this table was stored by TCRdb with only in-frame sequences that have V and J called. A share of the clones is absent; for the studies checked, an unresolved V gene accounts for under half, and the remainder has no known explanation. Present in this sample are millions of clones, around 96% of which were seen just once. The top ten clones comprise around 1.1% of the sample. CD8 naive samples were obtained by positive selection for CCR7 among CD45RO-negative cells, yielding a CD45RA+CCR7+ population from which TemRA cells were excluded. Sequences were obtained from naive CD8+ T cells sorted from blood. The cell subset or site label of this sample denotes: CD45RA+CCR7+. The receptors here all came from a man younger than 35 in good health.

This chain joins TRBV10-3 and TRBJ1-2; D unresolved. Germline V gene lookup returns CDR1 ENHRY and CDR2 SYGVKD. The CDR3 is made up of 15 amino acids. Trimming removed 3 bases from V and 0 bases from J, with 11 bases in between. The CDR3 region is CAISDKGNPNYGYTF. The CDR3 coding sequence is TGTGCCATCAGTGATAAGGGTAATCCTAACTATGGCTACACCTTC.

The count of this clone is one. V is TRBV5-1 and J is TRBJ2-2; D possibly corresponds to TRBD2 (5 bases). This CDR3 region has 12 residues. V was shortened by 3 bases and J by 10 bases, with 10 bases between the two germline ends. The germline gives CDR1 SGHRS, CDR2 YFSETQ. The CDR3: CASSYGLEELFF. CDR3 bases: TGCGCCAGCAGCTACGGACTTGAGGAGCTGTTTTTT.

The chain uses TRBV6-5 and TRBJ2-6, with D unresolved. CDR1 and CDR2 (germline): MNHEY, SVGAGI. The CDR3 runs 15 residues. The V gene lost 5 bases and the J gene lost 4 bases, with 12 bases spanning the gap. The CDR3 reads CASSPSLAGANVLTF. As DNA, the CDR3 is TGTGCCAGCAGTCCAAGCCTGGCCGGGGCCAACGTCCTGACTTTC.

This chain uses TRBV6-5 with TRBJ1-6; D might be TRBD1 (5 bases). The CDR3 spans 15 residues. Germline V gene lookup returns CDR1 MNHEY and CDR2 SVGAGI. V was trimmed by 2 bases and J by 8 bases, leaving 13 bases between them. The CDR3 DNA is TGTGCCAGCAGTTACGCCGACAGTCCCTATTCACCCCTCCACTTT. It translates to CASSYADSPYSPLHF.

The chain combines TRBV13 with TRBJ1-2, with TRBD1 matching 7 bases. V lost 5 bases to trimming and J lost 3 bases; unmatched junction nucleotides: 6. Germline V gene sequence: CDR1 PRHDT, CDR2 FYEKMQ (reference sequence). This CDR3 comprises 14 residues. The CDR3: CASSAPGTDYGYTF. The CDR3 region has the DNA TGTGCCAGCAGCGCCCCCGGGACAGACTATGGCTACACCTTC.

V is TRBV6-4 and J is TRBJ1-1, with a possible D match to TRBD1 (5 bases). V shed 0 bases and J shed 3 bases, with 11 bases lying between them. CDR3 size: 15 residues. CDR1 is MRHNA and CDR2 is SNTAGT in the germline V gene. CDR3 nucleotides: TGTGCCAGCAGTGACTCTGGGGGACGTGACACTGAAGCTTTCTTT. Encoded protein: CASSDSGGRDTEAFF.

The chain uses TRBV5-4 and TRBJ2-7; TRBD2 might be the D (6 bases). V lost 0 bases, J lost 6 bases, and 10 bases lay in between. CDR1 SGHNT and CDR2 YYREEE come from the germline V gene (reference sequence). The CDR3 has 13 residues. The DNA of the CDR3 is TGTGCCAGCAGCTTGGGGGGAGGCCTCGAGCAGTACTTC. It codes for CASSLGGGLEQYF.

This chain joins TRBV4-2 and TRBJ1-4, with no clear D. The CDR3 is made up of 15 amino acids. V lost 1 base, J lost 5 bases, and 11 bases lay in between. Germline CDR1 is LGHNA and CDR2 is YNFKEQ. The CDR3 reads CASSQGNGVNEKLFF. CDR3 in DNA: TGTGCCAGCAGCCAAGGTAACGGTGTAAATGAAAAACTGTTTTTT.

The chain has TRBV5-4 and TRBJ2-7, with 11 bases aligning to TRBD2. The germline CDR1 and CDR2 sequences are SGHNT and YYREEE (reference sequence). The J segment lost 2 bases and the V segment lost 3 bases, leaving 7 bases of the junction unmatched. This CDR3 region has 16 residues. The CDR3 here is CASSSPSGGFPYEQYF. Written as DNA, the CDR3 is TGTGCCAGCAGCTCACCTAGCGGGGGGTTCCCCTACGAGCAGTACTTC.

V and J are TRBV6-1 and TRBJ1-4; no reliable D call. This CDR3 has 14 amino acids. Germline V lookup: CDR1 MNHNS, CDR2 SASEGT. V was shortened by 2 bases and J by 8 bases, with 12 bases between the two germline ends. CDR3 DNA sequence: TGTGCCAGCAGTGAAACAGCACCTAGAGAAAAACTGTTTTTT. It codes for CASSETAPREKLFF.

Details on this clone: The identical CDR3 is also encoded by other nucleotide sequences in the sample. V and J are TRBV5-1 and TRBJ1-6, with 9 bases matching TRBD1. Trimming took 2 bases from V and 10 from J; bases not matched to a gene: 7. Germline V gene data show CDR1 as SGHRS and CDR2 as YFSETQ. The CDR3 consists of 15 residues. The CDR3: CASSLVGQGNSPLHF. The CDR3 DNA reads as TGCGCCAGCAGCTTAGTGGGACAGGGTAACTCACCCCTCCACTTT.

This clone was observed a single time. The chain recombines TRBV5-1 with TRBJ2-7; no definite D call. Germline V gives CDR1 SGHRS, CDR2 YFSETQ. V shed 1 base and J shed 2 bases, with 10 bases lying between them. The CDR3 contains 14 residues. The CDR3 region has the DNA TGCGCCAGCAGCTTGTACCAAAATACCTACGAGCAGTACTTC. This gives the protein CASSLYQNTYEQYF. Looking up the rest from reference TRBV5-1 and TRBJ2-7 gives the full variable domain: KAGVTQTPRYLIKTRGQQVTLSCSPISGHRSVSWYQQTPGQGLQFLFEYFSETQRNKGNFPGRFSGRQFSNSRSEMNVSTLELGDSALYLCASSLYQNTYEQYFGPGTRLTVT.

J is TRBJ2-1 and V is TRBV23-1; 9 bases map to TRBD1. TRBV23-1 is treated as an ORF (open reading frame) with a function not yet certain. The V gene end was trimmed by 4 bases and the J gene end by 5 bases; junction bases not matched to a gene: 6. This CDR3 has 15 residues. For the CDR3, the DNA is TGCGCCAGCAGTCCTCGGGACAGGGAGGACAATGAGCAGTTCTTC. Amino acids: CASSPRDREDNEQFF.

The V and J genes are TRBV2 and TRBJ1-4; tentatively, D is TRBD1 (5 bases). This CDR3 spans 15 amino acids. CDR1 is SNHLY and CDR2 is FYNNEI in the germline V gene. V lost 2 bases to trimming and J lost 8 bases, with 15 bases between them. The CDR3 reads CASSESDSGGEKLFF. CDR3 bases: TGTGCCAGCAGTGAAAGCGACAGCGGAGGGGAAAAACTGTTTTTT.

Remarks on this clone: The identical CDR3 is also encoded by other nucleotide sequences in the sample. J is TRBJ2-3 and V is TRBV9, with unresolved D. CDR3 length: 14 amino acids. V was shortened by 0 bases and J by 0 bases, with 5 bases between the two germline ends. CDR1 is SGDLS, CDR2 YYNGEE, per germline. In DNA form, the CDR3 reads TGTGCCAGCAGCGTAGGCGGCAGCACAGATACGCAGTATTTT. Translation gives CASSVGGSTDTQYF.

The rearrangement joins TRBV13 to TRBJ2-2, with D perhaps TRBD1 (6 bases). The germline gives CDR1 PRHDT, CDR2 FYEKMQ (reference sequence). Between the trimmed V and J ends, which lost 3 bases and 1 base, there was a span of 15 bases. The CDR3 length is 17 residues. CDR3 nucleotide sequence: TGTGCCAGCAGCTTTTCGAGGGAAGGGGGGAACACCGGGGAGCTGTTTTTT. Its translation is CASSFSREGGNTGELFF.

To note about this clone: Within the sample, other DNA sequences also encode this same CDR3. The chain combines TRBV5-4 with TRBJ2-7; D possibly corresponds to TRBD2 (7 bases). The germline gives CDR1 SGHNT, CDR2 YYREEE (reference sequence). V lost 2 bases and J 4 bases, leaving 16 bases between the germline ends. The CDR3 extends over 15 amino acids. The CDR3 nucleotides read TGTGCCAGCAGCTTACGGACGGGGGGCCCATACGAGCAGTACTTC. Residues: CASSLRTGGPYEQYF. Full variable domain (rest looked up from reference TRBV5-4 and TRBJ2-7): ETGVTQSPTHLIKTRGQQVTLRCSSQSGHNTVSWYQQALGQGPQFIFQYYREEENGRGNFPPRFSGLQFPNYSSELNVNALELDDSALYLCASSLRTGGPYEQYFGPGTRLTVT.

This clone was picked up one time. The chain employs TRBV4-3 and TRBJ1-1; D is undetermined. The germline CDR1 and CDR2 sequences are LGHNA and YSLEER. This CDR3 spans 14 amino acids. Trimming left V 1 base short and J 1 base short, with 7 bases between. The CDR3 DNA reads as TGCGCCAGCAGCCAAGTATATCCGAACACTGAAGCTTTCTTT. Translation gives CASSQVYPNTEAFF.

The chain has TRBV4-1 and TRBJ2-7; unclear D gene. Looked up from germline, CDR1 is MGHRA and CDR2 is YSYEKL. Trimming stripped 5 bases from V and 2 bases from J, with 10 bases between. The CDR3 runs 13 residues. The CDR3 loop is CASSSTPTYEQYF. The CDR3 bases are TGCGCCAGCAGCTCGACACCTACCTACGAGCAGTACTTC.

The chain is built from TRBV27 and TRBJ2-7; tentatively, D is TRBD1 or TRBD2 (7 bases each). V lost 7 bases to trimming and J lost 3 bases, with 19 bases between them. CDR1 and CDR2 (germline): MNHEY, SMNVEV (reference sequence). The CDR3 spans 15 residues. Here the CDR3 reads CASTPQGGDNYEQYF. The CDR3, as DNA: TGTGCCAGCACCCCGCAGGGGGGGGACAACTACGAGCAGTACTTC.

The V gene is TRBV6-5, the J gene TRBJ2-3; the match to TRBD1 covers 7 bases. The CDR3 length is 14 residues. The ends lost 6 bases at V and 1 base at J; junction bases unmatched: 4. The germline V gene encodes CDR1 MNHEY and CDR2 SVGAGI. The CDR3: CASSPGTGTDTQYF. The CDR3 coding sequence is TGTGCCAGCAGCCCCGGGACAGGCACAGATACGCAGTATTTT.

The CDR3 DNA reads TGTGCCAGCAGTGAGGAGTCCTCTGGAAACACCATATATTTT. This codes for CASSEESSGNTIYF. The V and J genes are TRBV13 and TRBJ1-3; D not certain. With 6 bases removed from V and 0 bases from J, the gap between germline ends came to 9 bases. This CDR3 contains 14 residues. Per the germline V gene, CDR1 is PRHDT and CDR2 is FYEKMQ (reference sequence). The whole variable domain, remainder taken from reference TRBV13 and TRBJ1-3, is AAGVIQSPRHLIKEKRETATLKCYPIPRHDTVYWYQQGPGQDPQFLISFYEKMQSDKGSIPDRFSAQQFSDYHSELNMSSLELGDSALYFCASSEESSGNTIYFGEGSWLTVV.

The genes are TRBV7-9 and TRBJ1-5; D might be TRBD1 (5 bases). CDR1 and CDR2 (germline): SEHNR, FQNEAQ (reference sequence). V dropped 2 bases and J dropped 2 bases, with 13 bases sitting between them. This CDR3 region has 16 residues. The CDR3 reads CASSLWRVGGNQPQHF. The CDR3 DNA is TGTGCCAGCAGCTTATGGAGGGTGGGGGGCAATCAGCCCCAGCATTTT.

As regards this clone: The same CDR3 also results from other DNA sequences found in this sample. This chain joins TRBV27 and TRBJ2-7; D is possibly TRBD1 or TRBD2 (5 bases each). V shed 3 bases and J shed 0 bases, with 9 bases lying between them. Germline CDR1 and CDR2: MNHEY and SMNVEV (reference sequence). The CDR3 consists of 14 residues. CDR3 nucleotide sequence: TGTGCCAGCAGTTTCGCAGGGAGCTCCTACGAGCAGTACTTC. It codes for CASSFAGSSYEQYF.

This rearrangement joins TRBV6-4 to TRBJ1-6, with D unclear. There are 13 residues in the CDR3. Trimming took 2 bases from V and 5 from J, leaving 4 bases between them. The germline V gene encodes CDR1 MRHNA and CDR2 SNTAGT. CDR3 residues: CASSDGNNSPLHF. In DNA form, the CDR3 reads TGTGCCAGCAGTGACGGTAATAATTCACCCCTCCACTTT.

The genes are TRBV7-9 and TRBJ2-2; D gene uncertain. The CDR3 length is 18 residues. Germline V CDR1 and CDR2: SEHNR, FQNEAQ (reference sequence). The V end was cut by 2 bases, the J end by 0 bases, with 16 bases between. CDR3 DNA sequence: TGTGCCAGCAGCTTATCTCTGGCCTTGAACCCGAACACCGGGGAGCTGTTTTTT. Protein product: CASSLSLALNPNTGELFF.

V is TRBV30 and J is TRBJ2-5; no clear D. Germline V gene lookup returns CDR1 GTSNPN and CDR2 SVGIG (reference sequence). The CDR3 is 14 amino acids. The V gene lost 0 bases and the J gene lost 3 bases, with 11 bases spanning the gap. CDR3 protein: CAWSVEQSEETQYF. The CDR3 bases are TGTGCCTGGAGTGTTGAACAGAGTGAAGAGACCCAGTACTTC.

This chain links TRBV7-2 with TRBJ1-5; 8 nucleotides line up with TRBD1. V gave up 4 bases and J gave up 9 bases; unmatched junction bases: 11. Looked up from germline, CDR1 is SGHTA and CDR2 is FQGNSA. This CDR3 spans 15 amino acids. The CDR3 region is CASSSGQGLNVPQHF. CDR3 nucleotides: TGTGCCAGCAGCTCTGGACAGGGATTAAACGTGCCCCAGCATTTT.

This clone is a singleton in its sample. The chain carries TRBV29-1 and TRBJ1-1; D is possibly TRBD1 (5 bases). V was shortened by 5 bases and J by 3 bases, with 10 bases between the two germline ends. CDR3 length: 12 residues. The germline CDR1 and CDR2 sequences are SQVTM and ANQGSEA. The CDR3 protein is CSVRGRYTEAFF. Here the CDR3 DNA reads TGCAGCGTTCGGGGACGCTACACTGAAGCTTTCTTT.

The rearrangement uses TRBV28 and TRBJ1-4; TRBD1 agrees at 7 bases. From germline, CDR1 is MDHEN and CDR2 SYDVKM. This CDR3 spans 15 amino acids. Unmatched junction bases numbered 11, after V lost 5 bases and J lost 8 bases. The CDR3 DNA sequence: TGTGCCAGCAGTCTGGACCCTACGACAGGGGAAAAACTGTTTTTT. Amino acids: CASSLDPTTGEKLFF.

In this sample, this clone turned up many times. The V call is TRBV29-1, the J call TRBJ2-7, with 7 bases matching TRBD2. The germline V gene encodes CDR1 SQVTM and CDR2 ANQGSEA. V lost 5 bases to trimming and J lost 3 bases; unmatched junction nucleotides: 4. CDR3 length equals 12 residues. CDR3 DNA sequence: TGCAGCGTTACCCCGGGGGGCTACGAGCAGTACTTC. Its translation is CSVTPGGYEQYF.